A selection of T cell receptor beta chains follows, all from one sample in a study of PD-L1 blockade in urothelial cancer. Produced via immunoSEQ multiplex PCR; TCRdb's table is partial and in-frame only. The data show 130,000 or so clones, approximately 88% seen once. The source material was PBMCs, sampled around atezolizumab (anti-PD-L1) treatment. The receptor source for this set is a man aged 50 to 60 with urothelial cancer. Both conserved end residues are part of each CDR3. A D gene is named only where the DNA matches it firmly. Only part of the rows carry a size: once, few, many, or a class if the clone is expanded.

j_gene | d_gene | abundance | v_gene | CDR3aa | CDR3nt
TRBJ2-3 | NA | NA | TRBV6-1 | CASRREWSTDTQYF | TGTGCCAGCAGGAGGGAGTGGAGCACAGATACGCAGTATTTT
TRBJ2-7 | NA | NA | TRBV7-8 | CASSLAGFLEQYF | TGTGCCAGCAGCTTAGCTGGCTTCCTCGAGCAGTACTTC
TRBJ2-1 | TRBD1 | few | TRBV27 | CATSPGQGKGNEQFF | TGTGCCACTAGTCCGGGACAGGGTAAAGGAAATGAGCAGTTCTTC
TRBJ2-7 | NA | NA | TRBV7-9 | CASSLRSEGRPYEQYF | TGTGCCAGCAGCTTAAGGTCGGAGGGACGTCCCTACGAGCAGTACTTC
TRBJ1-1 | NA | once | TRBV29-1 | CSVQTDQGTEAFF | TGCAGCGTTCAGACGGACCAGGGTACTGAAGCTTTCTTT
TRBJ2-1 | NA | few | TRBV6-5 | CASSYLGGNEQFF | TGTGCCAGCAGTTACTTGGGGGGCAATGAGCAGTTCTTC
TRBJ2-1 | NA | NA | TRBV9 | CASSPSQVASGTGEQFF | TGTGCCAGCAGCCCCTCCCAGGTGGCTAGCGGGACAGGTGAGCAGTTCTTC
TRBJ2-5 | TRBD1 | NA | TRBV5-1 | CASSLPGQQETQYF | TGCGCCAGCAGCTTGCCGGGACAGCAAGAGACCCAGTACTTC
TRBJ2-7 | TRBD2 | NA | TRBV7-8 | CASSLARLAGDGQYF | TGTGCCAGCAGCTTAGCGCGACTAGCGGGAGATGGGCAGTACTTC
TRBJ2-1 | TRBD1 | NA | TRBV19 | CASSALTGGNEQFF | TGTGCCAGTAGTGCCCTGACAGGGGGCAATGAGCAGTTCTTC
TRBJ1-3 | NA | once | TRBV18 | CASSPPRGGNSGNTIYF | TGTGCCAGCTCACCACCCCGAGGCGGAAACTCTGGAAACACCATATATTTT
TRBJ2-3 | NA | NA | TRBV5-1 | CASSFSGVGTDTQYF | TGCGCCAGCAGCTTCTCAGGGGTAGGCACAGATACGCAGTATTTT
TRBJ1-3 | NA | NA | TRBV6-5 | CATSRTRSGNTIYF | TGTGCCACCTCTAGGACACGCTCTGGAAACACCATATATTTT
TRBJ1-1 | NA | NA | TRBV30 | CAWTRRLAEAFF | TGTGCCTGGACCCGTCGGTTGGCTGAAGCTTTCTTT
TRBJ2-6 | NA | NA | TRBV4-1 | CASSQGEVPGANVLTF | TGCGCCAGCAGCCAAGGTGAGGTTCCCGGGGCCAACGTCCTGACTTTC
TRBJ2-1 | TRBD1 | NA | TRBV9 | CASSPRGRKDNEQFF | TGTGCCAGCAGCCCCAGGGGGCGTAAAGACAATGAGCAGTTCTTC
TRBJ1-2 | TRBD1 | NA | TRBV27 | CASSDRATIGGYTF | TGTGCCAGCAGTGACAGGGCGACGATTGGGGGCTACACCTTC
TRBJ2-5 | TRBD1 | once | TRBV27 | CASRRTGMLETQYF | TGTGCCAGTCGTCGGACAGGGATGCTGGAGACCCAGTACTTC
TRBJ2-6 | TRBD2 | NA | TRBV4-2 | CASSQGLAGSGANVLTF | TGTGCCAGCAGCCAGGGACTAGCGGGATCTGGGGCCAACGTCCTGACTTTC
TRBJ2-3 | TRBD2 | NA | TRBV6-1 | CASSDTSGADTQYF | TGTGCCAGCAGTGACACTAGCGGGGCTGACACGCAGTATTTT
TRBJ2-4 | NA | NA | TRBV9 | CASSAQQGGLAKNIQYF | TGTGCCAGCAGCGCTCAACAGGGAGGGCTAGCCAAAAACATTCAGTACTTC
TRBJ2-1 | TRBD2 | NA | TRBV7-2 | CASSRAGGNNNEQFF | TGTGCCAGCAGCCGAGCGGGAGGCAACAACAATGAGCAGTTCTTC
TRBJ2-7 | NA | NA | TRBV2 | CASMWWEAGHEQYF | TGTGCCAGCATGTGGTGGGAGGCGGGGCACGAGCAGTACTTC
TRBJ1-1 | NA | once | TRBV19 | CASSISTMNTEAFF | TGTGCCAGTAGTATTAGCACAATGAACACTGAAGCTTTCTTT
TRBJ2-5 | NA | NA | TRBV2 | CASSERRTEETQYF | TGTGCCAGCAGTGAGCGGAGGACAGAAGAGACCCAGTACTTC
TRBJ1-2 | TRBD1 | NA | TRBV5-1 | CASSLGQGFRGYTF | TGCGCCAGCAGCTTGGGACAGGGGTTTAGAGGCTACACCTTC
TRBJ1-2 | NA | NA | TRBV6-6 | CASSYSGGPTNYGYTF | TGTGCCAGCAGTTACTCGGGGGGTCCCACCAACTATGGCTACACCTTC
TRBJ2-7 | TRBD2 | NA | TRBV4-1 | CASSQDHSGTSGRYSYEQYF | TGCGCCAGCAGCCAAGACCATTCGGGGACTAGCGGGAGATACTCCTACGAGCAGTACTTC
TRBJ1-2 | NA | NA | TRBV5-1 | CASSLAPRGGGDGYTF | TGCGCCAGCAGCTTGGCCCCCCGCGGTGGAGGGGATGGCTACACCTTC
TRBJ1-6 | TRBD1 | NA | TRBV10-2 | CASSGRTGDSPLHF | TGCGCCAGCAGTGGTAGGACAGGGGATTCACCCCTCCACTTT
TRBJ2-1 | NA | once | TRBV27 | CASRWGTRYNEQFF | TGTGCCAGCAGATGGGGGACACGCTACAATGAGCAGTTCTTC
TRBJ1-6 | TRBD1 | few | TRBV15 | CATSRATGGPGSPLHF | TGTGCCACCAGCAGGGCAACAGGGGGACCGGGGTCACCCCTCCACTTT
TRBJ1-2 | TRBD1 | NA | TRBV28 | CASRTGTAYGYTF | TGTGCCAGCAGGACCGGGACAGCTTATGGCTACACCTTC
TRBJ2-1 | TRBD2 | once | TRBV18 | CASSPRGGGSSYNEQFF | TGTGCCAGCTCCCCACGGGGGGGCGGTAGCTCCTACAATGAGCAGTTCTTC
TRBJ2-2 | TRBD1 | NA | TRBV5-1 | CASSWGQVARTGELFF | TGCGCCAGCAGCTGGGGACAGGTGGCGAGGACCGGGGAGCTGTTTTTT
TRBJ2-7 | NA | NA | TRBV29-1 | CSVEDRGEQYF | TGCAGCGTTGAAGATAGAGGGGAGCAGTACTTC
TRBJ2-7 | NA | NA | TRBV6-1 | CASSAASGPYEQYF | TGTGCCAGCAGTGCCGCGTCGGGTCCCTACGAGCAGTACTTC
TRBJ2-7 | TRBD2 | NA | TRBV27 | CASSSAGLGRGEQYF | TGTGCCAGCAGTTCTGCGGGACTAGGACGCGGCGAGCAGTACTTC
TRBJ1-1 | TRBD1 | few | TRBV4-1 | CASSPYRGLTEAFF | TGCGCCAGCAGCCCATACAGGGGCTTGACTGAAGCTTTCTTT
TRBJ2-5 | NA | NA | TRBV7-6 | CASSLAGGGQETQYF | TGTGCCAGCAGCTTAGCGGGAGGTGGTCAAGAGACCCAGTACTTC
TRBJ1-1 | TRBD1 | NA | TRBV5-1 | CASSLERGLTEAFF | TGCGCCAGCAGCTTGGAAAGGGGGCTCACTGAAGCTTTCTTT
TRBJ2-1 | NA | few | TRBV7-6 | CASSTRQRSNNEQFF | TGTGCCAGCAGCACAAGACAGAGGTCAAACAATGAGCAGTTCTTC
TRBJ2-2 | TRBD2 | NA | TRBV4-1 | CASSQERGLAGGLNTGELFF | TGCGCCAGCAGCCAAGAAAGGGGACTAGCGGGAGGGTTAAACACCGGGGAGCTGTTTTTT
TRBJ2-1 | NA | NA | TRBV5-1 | CASSLQGREYNEQFF | TGCGCCAGCAGCTTGCAGGGCAGGGAATACAATGAGCAGTTCTTC
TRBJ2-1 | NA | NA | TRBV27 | CASSSPPRYEQFF | TGTGCCAGCAGTTCCCCCCCTAGGTATGAGCAGTTCTTC
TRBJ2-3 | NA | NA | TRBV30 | CAWSGELAKDTQYF | TGTGCCTGGAGTGGCGAACTAGCAAAAGATACGCAGTATTTT
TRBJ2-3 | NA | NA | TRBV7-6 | CASRGTKTDTQYF | TGTGCCAGCCGGGGGACCAAAACAGATACGCAGTATTTT
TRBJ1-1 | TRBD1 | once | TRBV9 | CASSVSTGGTEAFF | TGTGCCAGCAGCGTGAGCACAGGGGGAACTGAAGCTTTCTTT